The TCR beta chain described here comes from a study of blood T cell repertoires in COVID-19. Study summary: Acute and convalescent COVID-19 specimens originated in the United States, Italy and Spain. The analysed material was cDNA or gDNA that came from T cells, B-cell-depleted T cells, or PBMCs.

Trimming cost V 5 bases and J 5 bases, with 19 bases left between them. The CDR3 runs 15 residues. Germline V gives CDR1 SGHNT, CDR2 YENEEA. Per the original data handling: Quantification of nucleated cells was approximated via reference gene primer amplification. The protocol was immunoSEQ multiplex PCR, while the TCRdb copy is restricted to in-frame clones and leaves out a portion. V, J and clone size derive from that table, while D and trimming were established from the DNA sequence. The table lists 40,000 to 45,000 clones, more than 85% of them singletons. V and J are TRBV11-3 and TRBJ2-7; no reliable D call. Material: peripheral blood. This TCR came from a human donor in a cohort sampled during active COVID-19. The CDR3 loop is CASSPSLPQYHEQYF. The CDR3 coding sequence is TGTGCCAGCAGCCCCTCCTTGCCACAGTACCACGAGCAGTACTTC.